This T cell receptor beta chain is from a study of vaccination effects on CD4 cells after COVID-19 (dated by TCRdb to 2021 to 2024). For the wider study: Participants received two doses of either the BNT162b2 or the mRNA-1273 mRNA SARS-CoV-2 vaccine. SARS-CoV-2 spike-specific CD4+ TCR repertoires were compared before and after mRNA vaccination in COVID-19 convalescent patients and in infection-naive vaccine recipients. Altogether, 10 COVID-19 convalescent patients and several SARS-CoV-2-naive healthy vaccine recipients made up the full study. Cultures from other donors in the study were sequenced using the Oncomine TCR Beta short-read assay on an Illumina iSeq 100. Summary of the overall study and its limitations: Both infection-induced and vaccine-induced clones contracted markedly at late post-vaccination timepoints, which is consistent with waning T cell responses. In healthy vaccine recipients, vaccine-induced clones were almost all SARS-CoV-2 mono-reactive, with only 1 of 255 cross-reactive with common cold coronaviruses. Only a small number of convalescent patients were included, and no early post-infection timepoints were available, which limited the study.

Spanning cysteine to phenylalanine, the CDR3 consists of 10 amino acids. Only the CDR3 DNA is retained, 30 bases long and in frame from the first base. V and J lose 8 bases and 2 bases, and a span of 4 bases separates them. Via the germline V gene (reference sequence), CDR1 is LNHDA and CDR2 SQIVND. The ViraFEST assay stimulated PBMC with viral peptide pools and then used TCR sequencing to identify antigen-specific CD4+ T cell clonotypes by expansion. After around ten days of culture, CD4+ T cells were isolated with the EasySep CD4+ T cell isolation kit. Negative nucleocapsid antibody results before and after vaccination confirmed that the healthy vaccine recipients had no prior SARS-CoV-2 infection. About 1.8 million PBMC per well were cultured with approximately 10 ug/ml peptides in IMDM containing approximately 4.7% human AB serum, about 9.6 IU/ml IL-2 and gentamicin. On days 3 and 7, half of the culture medium was replaced with fresh IL-2-containing medium. Unless noted otherwise, every peptide stimulation condition was grown in triplicate wells. Using Ficoll-Paque Plus gradient centrifugation, PBMC were separated from whole blood and then either used fresh or cryopreserved at -140C. The spike proteins of SARS-CoV-2 and of the common cold coronaviruses HCoV-NL63, HCoV-OC43 and HCoV-229E were spanned by overlapping peptide pools. The QIAamp micro DNA kit was used to extract genomic DNA from the cultured CD4+ T cells.

Library generation was performed with the immunoSEQ multiplex PCR assay. DNA from the cultured and isolated CD4+ T cells underwent TCR beta CDR3 sequencing. The authors' analysis ran thus. Non-productive TCR sequences were removed and reads were trimmed to the CDR3 region, keeping CDR3s of at least 7 amino acids. The MANAFEST web app was used to pick out antigen-specific clonotypes by comparing their expansion in peptide wells with that in reference cultures. Positive clones required FDR<0.05 expansion versus reference and all other wells, odds ratio above 5, and frequency above 0.1% in two replicate wells. Clonotypes significantly expanded in SARS-CoV-2 spike wells and in at least one common cold coronavirus spike condition were defined as cross-reactive. CDR3 similarity was assessed by Levenshtein distance using the stringdist R package, and unrooted trees were constructed with ape in R 3.6.1. TCRdb mirrors the immuneACCESS table, restricted to in-frame sequences. Some clones are absent from its copies; in checked studies, under half trace to an unresolved V gene, and the reason for the others is unknown. That table gives V, J and clone size, and the DNA gave D and trimming. Within this sample are some 20,000 clones, with approximately 72% of them counted one time only. The top ten constitute approximately 8.5% of the sample.

Comment on this clone: Its antigen is not yet known. Within one base of it there is no much larger clone, and no base qualities were kept.

Material: CD4+ T cells from PBMCs cultured with HCoV-NL63 spike peptides, obtained before COVID-19 vaccination. The meaning of the sample's cell subset or site label: HCoV-NL63 spike overlapping peptide pool stimulation. The chain joins TRBV19 to TRBJ2-7; the D gene cannot be resolved reliably. The TCR was taken from a human donor who received a COVID-19 vaccine. The CDR3 reads as follows: CASLTYEQYF. The sequenced DNA: TGTGCCAGTCTGACCTACGAGCAGTACTTC.